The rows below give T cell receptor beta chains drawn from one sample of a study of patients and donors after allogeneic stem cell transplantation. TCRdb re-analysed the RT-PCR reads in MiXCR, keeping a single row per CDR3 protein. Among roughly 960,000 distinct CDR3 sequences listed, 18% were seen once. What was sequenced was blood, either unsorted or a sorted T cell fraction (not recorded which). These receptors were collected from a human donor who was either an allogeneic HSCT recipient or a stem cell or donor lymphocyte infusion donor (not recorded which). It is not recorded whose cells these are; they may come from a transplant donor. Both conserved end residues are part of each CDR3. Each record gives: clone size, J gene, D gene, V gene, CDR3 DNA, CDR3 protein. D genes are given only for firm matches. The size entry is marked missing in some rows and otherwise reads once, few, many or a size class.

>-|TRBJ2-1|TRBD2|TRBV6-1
TGTGCCAGCAAGATAGCGGGAGCAGCCTACAATGAGCAGTTCTTC
CASKIAGAAYNEQFF
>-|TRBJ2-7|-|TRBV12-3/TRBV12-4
TGTGCCAGCAGTTTATCGGGAGCGCTACGGGAGCAGTACTTC
CASSLSGALREQYF
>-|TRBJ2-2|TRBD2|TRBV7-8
TGTGCCAGCAGTCGATTCACCCCCAGCGGGGGGTTTAACGGGGAGCTGTTTTTT
CASSRFTPSGGFNGELFF
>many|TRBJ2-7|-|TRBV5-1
TGCGCCAGCAGCTCGGGACTTTCATACGAGCAGTACTTC
CASSSGLSYEQYF
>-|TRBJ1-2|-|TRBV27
TGTGCCAGCAGTTTAATCCCGGGGGATGGCTACACCTTC
CASSLIPGDGYTF
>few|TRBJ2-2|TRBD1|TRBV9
TGTGCCAGCAGCCCCCGGACAGGGGCAATGGGGTCCGGGGAGCTGTTTTTT
CASSPRTGAMGSGELFF
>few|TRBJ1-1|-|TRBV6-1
TGTGCCAGCAGCCGTACCGTAGACAGGAACACTGAAGCTTTCTTT
CASSRTVDRNTEAFF
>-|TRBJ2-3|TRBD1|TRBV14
TGTGCCAGCAGCCCCGGACAGGCGCGCACAGATACGCAGTATTTT
CASSPGQARTDTQYF
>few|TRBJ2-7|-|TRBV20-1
TGCAGTGCAGTACAGGGCCCCCGCTACGAGCAGTACTTC
CSAVQGPRYEQYF
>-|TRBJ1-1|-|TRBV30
TGTGCCTGGAGTGTAATCGTCGGCGCTGAAGCTTTCTTT
CAWSVIVGAEAFF
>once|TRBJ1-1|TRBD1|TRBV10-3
TGTGCCATCAGTGAGTCTCCCGGGACAGCCGGACGCGGTCCTGAAGCTTTCTTT
CAISESPGTAGRGPEAFF
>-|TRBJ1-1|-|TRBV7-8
TGTGCCAGCAGCACCAAGAGGAACACTGAAGCTTTCTTT
CASSTKRNTEAFF
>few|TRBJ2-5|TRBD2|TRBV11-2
TGTGCCAGCAGCAAAGCTAGCGGGGGGGCTCTTCGGCAAGAGACCCAGTACTTC
CASSKASGGALRQETQYF
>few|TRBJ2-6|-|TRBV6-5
TGTGCCAGCAGTTACCGGTTAGGGGCCAACGTCCTGACTTTC
CASSYRLGANVLTF
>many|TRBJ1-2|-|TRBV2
TGTGCCAATAAATCGGGAGCTGGCTACACCTTC
CANKSGAGYTF
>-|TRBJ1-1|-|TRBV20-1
TGCAGTGCTAGAGATGGGGGGACTCCCCTAGGGGTTGAAGCTTTCTTT
CSARDGGTPLGVEAFF
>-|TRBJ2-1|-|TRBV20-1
TGCAGCTTTGGTTGGCTTTACAATGAGCAGTTCTTC
CSFGWLYNEQFF
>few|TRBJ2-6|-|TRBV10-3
TGTGCCATCAGTGCGCCAGAACAAGGGGGACCTGGGGCCAACGTCCTGACTTTC
CAISAPEQGGPGANVLTF
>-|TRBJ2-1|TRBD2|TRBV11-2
TGTGCCAGCAGTTGGCCTAGCGGGGGGGCCGCGGAGCAGTTCTTC
CASSWPSGGAAEQFF
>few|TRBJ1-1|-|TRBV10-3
TGTGCCATCAGTGGACCAAGAAGTGGCACTGAAGCTTTCTTT
CAISGPRSGTEAFF
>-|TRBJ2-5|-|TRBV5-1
TGCGCCAGCAGCTTGCGTGACGGGAGAGAGACCCAGTACTTC
CASSLRDGRETQYF
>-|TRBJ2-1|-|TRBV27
TGTGCCAGCAGTCCCTCCGGGACGGTCTACAATGAGCAGTTCTTC
CASSPSGTVYNEQFF
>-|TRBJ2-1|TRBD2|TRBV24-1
TGTGCCACCAGTGACCGACTAGCGGGAGGGCGCCGGGAGCAGTTCTTC
CATSDRLAGGRREQFF
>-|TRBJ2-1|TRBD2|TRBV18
TGTGCCAGCTCACGACCTAGCGGGAGGTCCAATGAGCAGTTCTTC
CASSRPSGRSNEQFF
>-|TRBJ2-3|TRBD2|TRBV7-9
TGTGCCAGCAGCTTAGCGGTCGGCACTAGCGGCACAGATACGCAGTATTTT
CASSLAVGTSGTDTQYF
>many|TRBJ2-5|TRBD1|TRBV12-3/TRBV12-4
TGTGCCAGCAGCGAGGACAGGGCCGGCGAGACCCAGTACTTC
CASSEDRAGETQYF
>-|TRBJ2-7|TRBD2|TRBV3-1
TGTGCCAGCAGCCTACTAGCGGAAGACTACGAGCAGTACTTC
CASSLLAEDYEQYF
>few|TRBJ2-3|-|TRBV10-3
TGTGCCATCAGTGAGACCCTCACAGATACGCAGTATTTT
CAISETLTDTQYF
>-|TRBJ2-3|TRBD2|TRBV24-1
TGTGCCACCAGTGACTCGGGACTAGCGGACACAGATACGCAGTATTTT
CATSDSGLADTDTQYF
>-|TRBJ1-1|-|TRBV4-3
TGCGCCAGCAGCCACTTGGGGGCCGCGACTGAAGCTTTCTTT
CASSHLGAATEAFF
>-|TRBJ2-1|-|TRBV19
TGTGCCAGTAGTCCGCACGGGAGCGGCGGAAGTAGGAATGAGCAGTTCTTC
CASSPHGSGGSRNEQFF
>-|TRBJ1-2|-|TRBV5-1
TGCGCCAGCAGCCCCCGTGCTGACAGTGGCTACACCTTC
CASSPRADSGYTF